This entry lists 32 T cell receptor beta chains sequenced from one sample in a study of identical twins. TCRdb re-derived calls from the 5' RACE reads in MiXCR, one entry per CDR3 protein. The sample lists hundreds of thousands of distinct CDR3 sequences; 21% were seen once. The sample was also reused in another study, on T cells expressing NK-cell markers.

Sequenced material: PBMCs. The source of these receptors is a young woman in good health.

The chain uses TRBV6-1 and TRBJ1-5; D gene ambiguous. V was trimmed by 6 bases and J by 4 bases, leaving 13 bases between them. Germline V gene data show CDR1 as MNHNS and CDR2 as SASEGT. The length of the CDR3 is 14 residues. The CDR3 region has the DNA TGTGCCAGCAGCCGGACCCGCCTAAATCAGCCCCAGCATTTT. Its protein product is CASSRTRLNQPQHF.

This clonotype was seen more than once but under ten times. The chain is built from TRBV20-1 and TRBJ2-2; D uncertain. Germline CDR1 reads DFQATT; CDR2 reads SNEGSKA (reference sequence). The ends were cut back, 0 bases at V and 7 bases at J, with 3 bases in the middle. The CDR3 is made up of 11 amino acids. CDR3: CSARDVGELFF. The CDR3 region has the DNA TGCAGTGCTAGAGATGTCGGGGAGCTGTTTTTT.

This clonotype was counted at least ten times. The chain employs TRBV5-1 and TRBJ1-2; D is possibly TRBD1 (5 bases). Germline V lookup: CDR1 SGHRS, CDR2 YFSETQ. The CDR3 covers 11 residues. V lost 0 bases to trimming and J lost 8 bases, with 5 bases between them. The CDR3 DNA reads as TGCGCCAGCAGCTTGGAGGGGGGCTACACCTTC. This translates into CASSLEGGYTF. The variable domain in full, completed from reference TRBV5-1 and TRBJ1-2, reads KAGVTQTPRYLIKTRGQQVTLSCSPISGHRSVSWYQQTPGQGLQFLFEYFSETQRNKGNFPGRFSGRQFSNSRSEMNVSTLELGDSALYLCASSLEGGYTFGSGTRLTVV.

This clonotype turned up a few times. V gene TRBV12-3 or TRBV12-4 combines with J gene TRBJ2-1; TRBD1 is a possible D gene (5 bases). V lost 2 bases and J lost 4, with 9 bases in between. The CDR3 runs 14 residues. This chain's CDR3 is CASSLKGRYNEQFF. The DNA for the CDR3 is TGTGCCAGCAGTTTAAAGGGGCGGTACAATGAGCAGTTCTTC.

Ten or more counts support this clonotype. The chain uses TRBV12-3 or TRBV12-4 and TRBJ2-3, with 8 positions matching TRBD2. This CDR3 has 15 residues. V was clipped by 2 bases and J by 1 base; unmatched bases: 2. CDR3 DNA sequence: TGTGCCAGCAGTTTAAGGCGGGGGGGCACAGATACGCAGTATTTT. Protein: CASSLRRGGTDTQYF.

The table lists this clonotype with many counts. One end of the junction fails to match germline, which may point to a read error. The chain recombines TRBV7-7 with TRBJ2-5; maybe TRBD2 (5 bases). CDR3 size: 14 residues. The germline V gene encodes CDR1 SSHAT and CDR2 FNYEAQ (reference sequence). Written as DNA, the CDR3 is TGTGCTAGCAGCTTGGGAGTTCGTGGGGAGACCCAGTACTTC. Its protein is CASSLGVRGETQYF.

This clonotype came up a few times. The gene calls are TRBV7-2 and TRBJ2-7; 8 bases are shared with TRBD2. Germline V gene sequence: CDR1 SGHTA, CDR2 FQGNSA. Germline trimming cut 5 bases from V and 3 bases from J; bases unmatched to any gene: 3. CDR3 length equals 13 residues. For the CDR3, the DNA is TGTGCCAGCAGCCCGACTAGCGTCTACGAGCAGTACTTC. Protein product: CASSPTSVYEQYF.

In DNA, the CDR3 is TGTGCCAGCAGTGAATTCGCAGGGAATGCCGGGGAGCTGTTTTTT. Its translation is CASSEFAGNAGELFF. The chain recombines TRBV6-1 with TRBJ2-2; possible D gene TRBD1, 5 bases. Trimming cost V 2 bases and J 6 bases, with 13 bases left between them. The CDR3 totals 15 residues. CDR1 is MNHNS and CDR2 is SASEGT in the germline V gene.

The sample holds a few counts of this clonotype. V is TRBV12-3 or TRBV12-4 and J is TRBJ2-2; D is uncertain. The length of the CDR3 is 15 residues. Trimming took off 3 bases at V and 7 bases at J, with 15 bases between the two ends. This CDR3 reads CASSLDKGFIGELFF. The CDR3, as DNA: TGTGCCAGCAGTTTGGATAAAGGGTTCATCGGGGAGCTGTTTTTT.

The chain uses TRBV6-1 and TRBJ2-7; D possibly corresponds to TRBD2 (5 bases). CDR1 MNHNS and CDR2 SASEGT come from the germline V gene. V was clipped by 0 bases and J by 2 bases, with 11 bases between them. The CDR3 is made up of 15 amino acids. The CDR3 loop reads CASSEAGVFPYEQYF. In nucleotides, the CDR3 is TGTGCCAGCAGTGAAGCCGGGGTTTTCCCCTACGAGCAGTACTTC.

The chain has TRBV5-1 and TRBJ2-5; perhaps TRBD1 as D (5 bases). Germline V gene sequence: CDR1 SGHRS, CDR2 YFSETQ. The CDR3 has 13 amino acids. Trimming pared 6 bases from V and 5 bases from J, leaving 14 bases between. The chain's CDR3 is CASTHGHLETQYF. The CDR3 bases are TGCGCCAGCACCCACGGACACTTGGAGACCCAGTACTTC. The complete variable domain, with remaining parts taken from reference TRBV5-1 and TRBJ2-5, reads KAGVTQTPRYLIKTRGQQVTLSCSPISGHRSVSWYQQTPGQGLQFLFEYFSETQRNKGNFPGRFSGRQFSNSRSEMNVSTLELGDSALYLCASTHGHLETQYFGPGTRLLVL.

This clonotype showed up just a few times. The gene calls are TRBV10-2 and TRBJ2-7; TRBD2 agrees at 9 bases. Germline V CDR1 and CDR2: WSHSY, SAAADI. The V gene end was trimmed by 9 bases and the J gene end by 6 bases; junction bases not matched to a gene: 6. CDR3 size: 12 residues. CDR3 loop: CASGGRVTEQYF. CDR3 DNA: TGCGCCAGTGGCGGGAGGGTAACCGAGCAGTACTTC.

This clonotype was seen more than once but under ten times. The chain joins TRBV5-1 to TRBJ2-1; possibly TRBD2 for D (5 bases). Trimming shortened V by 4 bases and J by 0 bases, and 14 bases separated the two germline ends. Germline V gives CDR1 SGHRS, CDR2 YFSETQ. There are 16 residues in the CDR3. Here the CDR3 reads CASSLGGRLSYNEQFF. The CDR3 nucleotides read TGCGCCAGCAGCCTCGGAGGCAGACTCTCCTACAATGAGCAGTTCTTC.

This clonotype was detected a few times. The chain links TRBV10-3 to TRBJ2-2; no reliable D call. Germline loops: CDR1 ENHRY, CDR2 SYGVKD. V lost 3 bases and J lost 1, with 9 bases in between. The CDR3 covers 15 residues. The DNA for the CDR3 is TGTGCCATCAGTGATGACATGATGAACACCGGGGAGCTGTTTTTT. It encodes CAISDDMMNTGELFF.

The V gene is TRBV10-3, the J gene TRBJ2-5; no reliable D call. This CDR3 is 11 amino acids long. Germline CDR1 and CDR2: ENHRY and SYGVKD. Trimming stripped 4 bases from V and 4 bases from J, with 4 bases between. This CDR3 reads CAISGGETQYF. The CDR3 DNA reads TGTGCCATCAGTGGCGGAGAGACCCAGTACTTC.

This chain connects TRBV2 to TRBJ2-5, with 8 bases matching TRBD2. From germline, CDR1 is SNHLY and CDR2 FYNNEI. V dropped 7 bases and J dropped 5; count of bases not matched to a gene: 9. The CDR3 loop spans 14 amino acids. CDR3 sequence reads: CASKKLAAGETQYF. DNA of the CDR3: TGTGCCAGCAAGAAACTAGCGGCGGGGGAGACCCAGTACTTC.

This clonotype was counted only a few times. This chain's CDR3 is CSVAFNSYEQYF. DNA of the CDR3: TGCAGCGTTGCCTTTAACTCCTACGAGCAGTACTTC. The chain combines TRBV29-1 with TRBJ2-7; D remains ambiguous. CDR3 length equals 12 residues. CDR1 and CDR2 from the germline V gene are SQVTM and ANQGSEA. Between the trimmed V and J ends, which lost 4 bases and 0 bases, there was a span of 7 bases.

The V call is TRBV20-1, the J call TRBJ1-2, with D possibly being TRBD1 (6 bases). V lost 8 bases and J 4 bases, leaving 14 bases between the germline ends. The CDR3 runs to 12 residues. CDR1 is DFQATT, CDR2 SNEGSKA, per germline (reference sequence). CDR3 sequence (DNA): TGCAGTTATACGGGACACAGCTATGGCTACACCTTC. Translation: CSYTGHSYGYTF.

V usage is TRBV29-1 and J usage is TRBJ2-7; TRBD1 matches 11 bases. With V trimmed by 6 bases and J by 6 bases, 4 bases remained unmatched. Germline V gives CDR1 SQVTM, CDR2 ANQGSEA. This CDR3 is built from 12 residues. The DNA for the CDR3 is TGCAGCGTCTGGACAGGGGGCTTCGAGCAGTACTTC. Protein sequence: CSVWTGGFEQYF.

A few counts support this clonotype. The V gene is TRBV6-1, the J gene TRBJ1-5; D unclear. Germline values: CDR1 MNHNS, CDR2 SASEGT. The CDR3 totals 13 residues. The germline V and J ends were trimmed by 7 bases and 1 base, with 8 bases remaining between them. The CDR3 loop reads CASKGASNQPQHF. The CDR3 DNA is TGTGCCAGCAAGGGAGCAAGCAATCAGCCCCAGCATTTT.

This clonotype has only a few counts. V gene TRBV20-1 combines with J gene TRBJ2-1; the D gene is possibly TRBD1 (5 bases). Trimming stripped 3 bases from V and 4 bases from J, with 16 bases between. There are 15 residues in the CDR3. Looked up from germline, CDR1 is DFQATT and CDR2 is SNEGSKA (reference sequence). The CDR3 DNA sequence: TGCAGTGCTAGGAGACCCTTAGGGGTTTACAATGAGCAGTTCTTC. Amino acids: CSARRPLGVYNEQFF.

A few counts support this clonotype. The CDR3 DNA reads as TGCAGCGCCCTAGACCGGCATTTGAACGAGCAGTACTTC. This translates into CSALDRHLNEQYF. This chain uses TRBV29-1 with TRBJ2-7; D remains unclear. Per the germline V gene, CDR1 is SQVTM and CDR2 is ANQGSEA. This CDR3 region has 13 residues. The V end was cut by 7 bases, the J end by 5 bases, with 18 bases between.

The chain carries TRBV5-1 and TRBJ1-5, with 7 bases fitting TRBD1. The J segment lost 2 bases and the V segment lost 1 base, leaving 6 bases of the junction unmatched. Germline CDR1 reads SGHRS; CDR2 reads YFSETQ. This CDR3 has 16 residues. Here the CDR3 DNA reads TGCGCCAGCAGCTTGCAGGGGGGGATTGGCAATCAGCCCCAGCATTTT. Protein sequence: CASSLQGGIGNQPQHF.

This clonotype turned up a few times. CDR3 nucleotides: TGCGCCAGCAGCCCTGGACTAGCGGGAGGAGATACGCAGTATTTT. The encoded protein is CASSPGLAGGDTQYF. The rearrangement uses TRBV5-1 and TRBJ2-3, with 14 bases lining up with TRBD2. The germline V gene encodes CDR1 SGHRS and CDR2 YFSETQ. The CDR3 contains 15 residues. V lost 4 bases and J lost 5; bases outside the gene matches: 3.

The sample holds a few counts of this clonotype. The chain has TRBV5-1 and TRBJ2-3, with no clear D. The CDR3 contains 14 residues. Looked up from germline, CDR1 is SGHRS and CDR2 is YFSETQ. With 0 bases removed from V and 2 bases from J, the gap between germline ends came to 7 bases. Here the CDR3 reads CASSLDTPTDTQYF. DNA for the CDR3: TGCGCCAGCAGCTTGGATACTCCCACAGATACGCAGTATTTT.

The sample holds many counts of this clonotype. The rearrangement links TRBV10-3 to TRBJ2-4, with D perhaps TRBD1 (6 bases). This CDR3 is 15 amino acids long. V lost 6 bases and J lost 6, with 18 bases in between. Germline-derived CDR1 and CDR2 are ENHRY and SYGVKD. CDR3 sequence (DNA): TGTGCCATCAGGAGGACAGCAGAGGTTGGAAACATTCAGTACTTC. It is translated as CAIRRTAEVGNIQYF.

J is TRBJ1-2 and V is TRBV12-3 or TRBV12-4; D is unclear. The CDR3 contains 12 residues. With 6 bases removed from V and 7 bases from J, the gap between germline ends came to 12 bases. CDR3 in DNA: TGTGCCAGCAGGGTACCCCCCCGTGGCTACACCTTC. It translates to CASRVPPRGYTF.

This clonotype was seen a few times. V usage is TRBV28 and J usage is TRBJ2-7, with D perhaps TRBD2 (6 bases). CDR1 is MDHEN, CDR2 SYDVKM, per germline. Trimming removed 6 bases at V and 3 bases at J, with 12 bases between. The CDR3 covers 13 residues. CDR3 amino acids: CASRRDLNYEQYF. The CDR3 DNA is TGTGCCAGCAGACGGGACTTAAACTACGAGCAGTACTTC.

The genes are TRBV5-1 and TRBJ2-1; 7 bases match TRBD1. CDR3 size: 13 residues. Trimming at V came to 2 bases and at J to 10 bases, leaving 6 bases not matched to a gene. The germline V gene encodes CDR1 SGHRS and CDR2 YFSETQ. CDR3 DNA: TGCGCCAGCAGCTTCAAACAACAGGGGGAGCAGTTCTTC. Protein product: CASSFKQQGEQFF.

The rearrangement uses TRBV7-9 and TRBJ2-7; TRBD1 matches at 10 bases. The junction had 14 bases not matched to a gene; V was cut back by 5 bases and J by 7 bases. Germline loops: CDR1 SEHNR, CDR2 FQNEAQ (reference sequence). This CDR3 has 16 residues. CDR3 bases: TGTGCCAGCAGCCCGCGCGGGGGACAGGGGCTTGATGAGCAGTACTTC. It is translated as CASSPRGGQGLDEQYF.

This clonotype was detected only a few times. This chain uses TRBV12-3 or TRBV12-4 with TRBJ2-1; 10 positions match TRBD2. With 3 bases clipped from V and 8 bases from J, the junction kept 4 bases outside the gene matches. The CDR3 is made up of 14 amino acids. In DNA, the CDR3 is TGTGCCAGCAGTTTGCTAGCGGGAGACCATGAGCAGTTCTTC. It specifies CASSLLAGDHEQFF.

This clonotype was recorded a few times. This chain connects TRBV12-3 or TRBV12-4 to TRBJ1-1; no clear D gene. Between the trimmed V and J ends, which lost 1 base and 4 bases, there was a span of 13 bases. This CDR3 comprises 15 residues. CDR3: CASSLDGRGFTEAFF. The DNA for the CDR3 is TGTGCCAGCAGTTTAGATGGGAGAGGGTTCACTGAAGCTTTCTTT.